This TCR beta chain came from a study of cytomegalovirus exposure and HLA in healthy donors. About the research overall: From HLA-typed donors, an early data release held approximately 85 million unique TCRs.

The CDR3 spans 12 residues. V lost 6 bases, J lost 6 bases, and 8 bases lay in between. CDR1 and CDR2 from the germline V gene are SNHLY and FYNNEI. The PCR used 60 Vbeta and 13 Jbeta primers. The protocol was immunoSEQ multiplex PCR, while the TCRdb copy is restricted to in-frame clones and leaves out a portion. This sample carries about 110,000 clones, roughly 80% of them seen once, and the ten largest clones take around 5%. To note about this clone: What it binds is not known.

Study-level findings and limits: Among TCR beta chains, those listed as cytomegalovirus-associated numbered over 150. It was reported that TCR beta sequences correctly inferred the HLA-A and HLA-B alleles for most subjects. In a later analysis, a genetic analysis reported fewer productive-TCR N-insertions in an Asian-associated ancestry cluster than the cohort average.

The TCR originated in a female donor in good health and CMV-seropositive. The specimen was PBMCs. The chain uses TRBV2 and TRBJ2-2; no definite D call. The CDR3 reads CASRFAAGELFF. CDR3 coding DNA: TGTGCCAGCAGGTTTGCGGCCGGGGAGCTGTTTTTT.